This T cell receptor beta chain originates from a study of blood T cell repertoires in COVID-19 (dated by TCRdb to 2019 to 2021). For context, the study as a whole: Collaborator samples came from the United States, Italy and Spain and covered acute and convalescent phases of COVID-19. The samples were drawn from two sources: the first 160 participants of the ongoing ImmuneRACE study, and 1,000 to 1,500 subjects contributed by 6 global collaborators. The material from the prospective study consisted of cDNA or gDNA derived from T cells, B-cell-depleted T cells, or PBMCs. The repertoires were made available in a free public database intended to serve as a resource for research on the immune response to SARS-CoV-2. Subjects who had been exposed to COVID-19, were actively infected with it, or had recovered from it provided the deeply sampled blood TCRbeta repertoires that made up the dataset. Nearly every sample came with metadata listing a de-identified subject ID, COVID-19 status, age in years and sex. Where available, HLA class I and class II types were obtained from metadata supplied by the sample provider rather than from assay-based typing. Study-wide conclusions, independent of this receptor: How much clinical and demographic metadata was included differed by source and by participant, and the metadata was provided uncurated.

TCRbeta CDR3 regions were amplified from genomic DNA using the immunoSEQ Assay, a bias-controlled multiplex PCR. The original methods were these. The number of nucleated cells in each sample was estimated from the amplification of reference gene primers within the assay. To quantify the absolute abundance of each unique TCRbeta CDR3 rearrangement, sequence reads were collapsed and filtered. For each sample, productive Simpson clonality was calculated as the square root of Simpson's diversity index across productive rearrangements. Not all clones reach the TCRdb copy of this immuneACCESS table, which keeps in-frame sequences only. Checked studies attribute under half of the gap to unresolved V genes and leave the rest unexplained. V and J calls plus clone size are reproduced from that table; the DNA served to infer D and trimming. This sample holds approximately 160,000 clones; roughly nine tenths were observed only once. The ten largest clones capture under 4.5% of the sample.

Collaborating institutions collected whole blood in K2EDTA tubes following their own protocols. Collaborator samples were shipped for TCRbeta analysis as frozen whole blood, isolated PBMCs, or DNA extracted from either sample type. V loses 3 bases, J loses 2 bases, and the germline ends lie 10 bases apart. Based on the germline V gene (reference sequence), the CDR1 and CDR2 sequences are MNHEY and SMNVEV. The CDR3 covers 14 residues, taking in both the cysteine and the phenylalanine. Only the CDR3 part of the read is kept: 42 bases, read in frame from the first base. On this clone: The antigen it binds to is not known. The sample holds no much larger clone one base away, and base qualities are not on file.

The clonotype comes from a woman in her 70s with acute or convalescent COVID-19. Sequenced material: peripheral blood. The chain couples TRBV27 to TRBJ2-5; the D gene assignment is ambiguous. The CDR3 region reads CASSLRTPQETQYF. The sequence in DNA is TGTGCCAGCAGTTTGCGTACGCCGCAAGAGACCCAGTACTTC.